Here is one T cell receptor (beta chain) with its context. Its antigen specificity is not known. One base away there is no much larger clone; base qualities are not given. The data belong to a study of blood T cell repertoires in COVID-19 (dated by TCRdb to the early 2020s). With regard to the full study: Samples from collaborators originated in the United States, Italy and Spain and spanned both the acute and convalescent phases of COVID-19. Nearly every sample came with metadata listing a de-identified subject ID, COVID-19 status, age in years and sex. A freely available public database, intended as a resource for researchers studying the immune response to SARS-CoV-2, is where the repertoires were released. The material from the prospective study consisted of cDNA or gDNA derived from T cells, B-cell-depleted T cells, or PBMCs. Deeply sampled blood TCRbeta repertoires from subjects exposed to, actively infected with, or recovered from COVID-19 were included in the dataset. Samples were obtained from the ongoing ImmuneRACE study (first 160 participants) and from some 1,300 subjects provided by 6 global collaborators. Where available, HLA class I and class II types were taken from metadata supplied by the sample provider and were not determined by assay-based typing. Summary of the overall study and its limitations: The amount of clinical and demographic metadata varied by source and participant and was provided uncurated.

TCRbeta CDR3 regions were amplified from genomic DNA by means of the immunoSEQ Assay, a bias-controlled multiplex PCR. The authors processed their data as follows. Nucleated cell counts per sample were estimated from amplification of reference gene primers within the assay. To quantify the absolute abundance of each unique TCRbeta CDR3 rearrangement, sequence reads were collapsed and filtered. For each sample, productive Simpson clonality was calculated as the square root of Simpson's diversity index across productive rearrangements. Drawn from immuneACCESS, this table holds only the in-frame rearrangements with V and J called that TCRdb kept. Clones are partly lost; checked studies trace under half to an unresolved V gene and leave the rest unexplained. The V and J calls and clone size come from that table; D and trimming were worked out from the DNA. The table for this sample lists over 100,000 clones; roughly 90% of them were counted only once. Under 2% of the sample rests with the top ten.

At one collaborating source in Seattle, patients were enrolled during active infection and were followed longitudinally through the course of disease. Collaborating institutions collected whole blood in K2EDTA tubes following their own protocols. Collaborator samples were shipped for TCRbeta analysis as frozen whole blood, isolated PBMCs, or DNA extracted from either sample type. Spanning cysteine to phenylalanine, the CDR3 consists of 18 amino acids. The sequence is cut down to CDR3 DNA, 54 bases in frame from base 1. The germline V gene yields SGHRS for CDR1 and YFSETQ for CDR2. The V end gives up 4 bases and the J end 7 bases, leaving 16 bases in the junction not matched to a gene.

The sample consisted of peripheral blood. This receptor chain uses TRBV5-1 and TRBJ1-6, with 8 central nucleotides matching TRBD1. The TCR comes from a woman aged 50 to 60 with COVID-19, enrolled during active disease. The DNA sequence is as follows: TGCGCCAGCAGCGTATTAACTCAGGGGGCCGGTGGGAATTCACCCCTCCACTTT. This gives the protein CASSVLTQGAGGNSPLHF.